The rows below give T cell receptor beta chains drawn from one sample of a study of breast tumors, draining lymph nodes, adjacent tissues. TCRdb re-called the multiplex PCR reads through MiXCR, storing one row per CDR3 protein. The sample holds 90,000 to 120,000 distinct CDR3 sequences, around 20% seen once. The sample consisted of axillary lymph node tissue. The receptors shown here come from a female donor with breast cancer. Some clones in this sample may be carry-over from other donors' samples. Both conserved end residues are part of each CDR3. D genes are given only for firm matches. Expanded clones get a size class; other rows say once, few or many, or leave the size out.

d_gene	v_gene	j_gene	abundance	CDR3aa	CDR3nt
-	TRBV28	TRBJ1-2	-	CASSADRSGYTF	TGTGCCAGCAGTGCCGACAGATCGGGCTACACCTTC
-	TRBV12-3/TRBV12-4	TRBJ1-6	many	CASSPFPNRANSPLHF	TGTGCCAGCAGCCCTTTTCCGAACAGGGCAAATTCACCCCTCCACTTT
-	TRBV7-2	TRBJ2-1	many	CASSPEISSYNEQFF	TGTGCCAGCAGCCCTGAAATCAGCTCCTACAATGAGCAGTTCTTC
TRBD1	TRBV7-8	TRBJ2-7	many	CASSLARGQGAYEQYF	TGTGCCAGCAGCTTAGCCAGGGGACAGGGGGCTTACGAGCAGTACTTC
-	TRBV7-9	TRBJ1-6	many	CASSGGGFGSPLHF	TGTGCCAGCAGCGGGGGAGGGTTTGGCTCACCCCTCCACTTT
-	TRBV5-1	TRBJ2-3	many	CASSLGGNADTQYF	TGCGCCAGCAGCTTGGGCGGGAACGCAGATACGCAGTATTTT
-	TRBV5-1	TRBJ1-3	once	CASSLDIRNTIYF	TGCGCCAGCAGCTTGGACATTCGAAACACCATATATTTT
TRBD1	TRBV20-1	TRBJ1-2	many	CSARPGDSYGYTF	TGCAGTGCTAGACCAGGGGACAGCTATGGCTACACCTTC
-	TRBV11-2	TRBJ1-2	many	CASGEGSQGYTF	TGTGCCAGCGGGGAGGGGTCGCAGGGCTACACCTTC
-	TRBV2	TRBJ2-7	many	CASSVTYEQYF	TGTGCCAGCAGTGTTACCTACGAGCAGTACTTC
TRBD1	TRBV9	TRBJ2-3	few	CASSARQGSAVHTQYF	TGTGCCAGCAGCGCTCGACAGGGATCCGCCGTACATACGCAGTATTTT
TRBD1	TRBV12-3/TRBV12-4	TRBJ1-5	many	CASSFGQDNQPQHF	TGTGCCAGCAGTTTTGGACAGGACAATCAGCCCCAGCATTTT
-	TRBV29-1	TRBJ1-1	-	CSVEGGTFANTEAFF	TGCAGCGTTGAAGGCGGGACATTCGCGAACACTGAAGCTTTCTTT
-	TRBV29-1	TRBJ2-1	many	CSVAGLPSSYNEQFF	TGCAGCGTTGCGGGACTGCCGAGCTCCTACAATGAGCAGTTCTTC
TRBD1	TRBV9	TRBJ2-7	many	CASSVGTGVYEQYF	TGTGCCAGCAGCGTAGGGACAGGGGTCTACGAGCAGTACTTC
TRBD2	TRBV7-2	TRBJ2-5	many	CASSPAGGYQETQYF	TGTGCCAGCAGCCCAGCGGGAGGGTACCAAGAGACCCAGTACTTC
-	TRBV9	TRBJ2-1	many	CASSVGGADYNEQFF	TGTGCCAGCAGCGTAGGGGGGGCCGACTACAATGAGCAGTTCTTC
-	TRBV6-5	TRBJ1-6	-	CASSFEQIAFRGWRQALHF	TGTGCCAGCAGTTTTGAGCAAATCGCCTTTAGGGGATGGCGACAGGCCCTCCACTTT
-	TRBV28	TRBJ2-7	many	CASSITSGGGEQYF	TGTGCCAGCAGTATAACGTCGGGGGGCGGCGAGCAGTACTTC
-	TRBV27	TRBJ2-3	few	CASSLFGGRTDTQYF	TGTGCCAGCAGTTTATTCGGGGGGCGCACAGATACGCAGTATTTT
-	TRBV3-1	TRBJ2-7	many	CASSLGSSYEQYF	TGTGCCAGCAGCCTAGGGAGCTCCTACGAGCAGTACTTC
-	TRBV6-1	TRBJ1-5	-	CASNGGGGGSNQPQHF	TGTGCCAGCAACGGGGGAGGGGGAGGTAGCAATCAGCCCCAGCATTTT
-	TRBV6-1	TRBJ1-2	many	CASSERGEYGYTF	TGTGCCAGCAGTGAAAGGGGGGAATATGGCTACACCTTC
-	TRBV9	TRBJ2-1	many	CASSVALGAYNEQFF	TGTGCCAGCAGCGTTGCCCTAGGGGCCTACAATGAGCAGTTCTTC
-	TRBV19	TRBJ1-1	-	CASRKVTGLNTEAFF	TGTGCCAGTAGAAAGGTGACAGGCCTGAACACTGAAGCTTTCTTT
-	TRBV19	TRBJ2-1	medium-sized	CASSMAVSYNEQFF	TGTGCCAGTAGTATGGCAGTTTCCTACAATGAGCAGTTCTTC
-	TRBV19	TRBJ1-1	-	CASSIPYSLNTEAFF	TGTGCCAGTAGTATCCCTTATTCTTTGAACACTGAAGCTTTCTTT
TRBD1	TRBV19	TRBJ2-7	many	CASSRRDRSSYEQYF	TGTGCCAGTAGTCGCCGGGACAGGAGCTCCTACGAGCAGTACTTC
-	TRBV28	TRBJ2-7	-	CASSPRTGSSYGQYF	TGTGCCAGCAGTCCCCGGACGGGAAGCTCCTACGGGCAGTACTTC
TRBD1	TRBV28	TRBJ1-2	few	CASRKLRTGIRYGYTF	TGTGCCAGCAGAAAACTTCGGACAGGGATTAGGTATGGCTACACCTTC
TRBD1	TRBV10-3	TRBJ2-7	-	CAISPENRGVTYEQYF	TGTGCCATCAGTCCAGAAAACAGGGGAGTAACCTACGAGCAGTACTTC
-	TRBV5-8	TRBJ1-6	many	CASSLSQNSPLHF	TGTGCCAGCAGCTTGTCCCAGAATTCACCCCTCCACTTT
-	TRBV20-1	TRBJ1-5	many	CSARDPRGWDNQPQHF	TGCAGTGCTAGAGATCCCAGGGGTTGGGACAATCAGCCCCAGCATTTT
-	TRBV18	TRBJ1-6	-	CASSDLAHASSYNSPLHF	TGTGCCAGCTCTGACCTCGCCCACGCGAGCTCCTATAATTCACCCCTCCACTTT
TRBD2	TRBV27	TRBJ2-7	many	CASSTNLAGYHYEQYF	TGTGCCAGCAGTACCAACCTAGCGGGATACCACTACGAGCAGTACTTC
-	TRBV28	TRBJ2-7	-	CASSLYGRDHEQYF	TGTGCCAGCAGTTTATATGGTCGGGACCACGAGCAGTACTTC
-	TRBV5-1	TRBJ2-7	many	CASSGDGAYEQYF	TGCGCCAGCAGCGGGGACGGAGCCTACGAGCAGTACTTC
TRBD1	TRBV6-4	TRBJ1-2	-	CASSPQAGGRYGYTF	TGTGCCAGCAGCCCCCAGGCAGGGGGAAGATATGGCTACACCTTC
TRBD2	TRBV29-1	TRBJ2-3	many	CSLRQASGAITDTQYF	TGCAGCCTCCGTCAGGCTAGCGGGGCGATCACAGATACGCAGTATTTT
TRBD2	TRBV3-1	TRBJ2-3	-	CASSQVLAGGTSTDTQYF	TGTGCCAGCAGCCAAGTTTTAGCGGGGGGGACTAGCACAGATACGCAGTATTTT
-	TRBV6-5	TRBJ2-7	many	CASSYSGRRYEQYF	TGTGCCAGCAGTTACTCGGGACGGAGATACGAGCAGTACTTC
-	TRBV7-9	TRBJ2-1	-	CASSLLGAGVRNEQFF	TGTGCCAGCAGCTTACTAGGGGCCGGGGTACGCAATGAGCAGTTCTTC
-	TRBV6-1	TRBJ2-7	many	CASAGARGYEQYF	TGTGCCAGCGCGGGGGCGCGGGGCTACGAGCAGTACTTC
TRBD2	TRBV6-1	TRBJ2-1	many	CASRVSGGLGFF	TGTGCCAGCAGAGTAAGCGGGGGTTTAGGTTTCTTC
-	TRBV12-3/TRBV12-4	TRBJ2-7	many	CASSPTSYEQYF	TGTGCCAGCAGCCCTACCTCCTACGAGCAGTACTTC
-	TRBV20-1	TRBJ1-2	once	CSAPRGRYGYAF	TGCAGTGCCCCGAGAGGGAGGTATGGCTACGCCTTC
-	TRBV7-9	TRBJ2-2	many	CASSLLIGGELFF	TGTGCCAGCAGCTTATTAATCGGCGGGGAGCTGTTTTTT
-	TRBV6-6	TRBJ1-4	-	CASSRYRPAEGATNEKLFF	TGTGCCAGCAGTCGTTACAGGCCCGCCGAGGGGGCAACTAATGAAAAACTGTTTTTT
TRBD1	TRBV6-5	TRBJ1-4	-	CASSYFGTGGENEKLFF	TGTGCCAGCAGTTACTTCGGGACAGGGGGCGAGAATGAAAAACTGTTTTTT
TRBD1	TRBV12-3/TRBV12-4	TRBJ1-5	many	CASSLGQGDQPQHF	TGTGCCAGCAGCTTGGGACAGGGAGATCAGCCCCAGCATTTT
TRBD1	TRBV6-5	TRBJ1-4	-	CASSFSGQGDRLFF	TGTGCCAGCAGTTTCTCGGGACAGGGGGATCGGCTGTTTTTT